The T cell receptor beta chain under discussion was sequenced for a study of cytomegalovirus exposure and HLA in healthy donors. Per the germline V gene, CDR1 is SEHNR and CDR2 is FQNEAQ (reference sequence). J was trimmed by 7 bases and V by 6 bases; bases with no gene match: 2. The CDR3 has 12 residues. General observations from the study: Using the classifier, cytomegalovirus status was reportedly diagnosed with high specificity and sensitivity. An observed cluster of highly shared sequence variants was recorded as a likely sequencing artifact. Serostatus for CMV was the only available immune exposure information. Among the most significant clusters, several appeared linked to common viral pathogens in a later analysis.

As concerns this clone: The antigen remains unidentified.

PCR primers comprised 60 Vbeta and 13 Jbeta primers. Assay used: immunoSEQ multiplex PCR; TCRdb lists only in-frame clones, some missing. This table has roughly 180,000 clones, roughly 84% appearing once. Specimen: PBMCs. The origin of this receptor is a man aged 30 to 39 in good health and CMV-seronegative. The V call is TRBV7-9, the J call TRBJ2-1, with 8 bases lining up with TRBD2. The CDR3 DNA reads as TGTGCCAGCAGGACTAGCGTTAATGAGCAGTTCTTC. Its translation is CASRTSVNEQFF.